The 7 T cell receptor beta chains below come from one sample, sequenced in a study of glioma-infiltrating T cells after dendritic cell vaccination. TCRdb's table, derived via immunoSEQ multiplex PCR, lists solely in-frame clones and lacks some. The sample contains tens of thousands of clones, roughly 84% of which appear only once. Here the sequenced sample was blood, taken before dendritic cell vaccination. Receptor source: a human donor with glioblastoma.

In nucleotides, the CDR3 is TGTGCCAGCAGTCTGGAGGGGAGAAGCGCAGATACGCAGTATTTT. This gives the protein CASSLEGRSADTQYF. The genes are TRBV5-6 and TRBJ2-3; possible D gene TRBD2, 6 bases. The CDR3 totals 15 residues. Trimming took off 5 bases at V and 4 bases at J, with 17 bases between the two ends. Germline CDR1 and CDR2: SGHDT and YYEEEE.

The genes are TRBV5-6 and TRBJ2-7, with 11 bases identical to TRBD1. The J segment lost 0 bases and the V segment lost 2 bases, leaving 13 bases of the junction unmatched. This CDR3 spans 19 amino acids. Germline lookup yields CDR1 SGHDT and CDR2 YYEEEE. The CDR3 reads CASSFPWTGGAQSSYEQYF. The CDR3 DNA sequence: TGTGCCAGCAGCTTCCCGTGGACAGGGGGCGCCCAGAGCTCCTACGAGCAGTACTTC.

J is TRBJ1-5 and V is TRBV2; D is possibly TRBD1 (5 bases). Germline V CDR1 and CDR2: SNHLY, FYNNEI. CDR3 size: 14 residues. Trimming pared 6 bases from V and 6 bases from J, leaving 15 bases between. CDR3 in amino acids: CASRPGRSGQPQHF. The CDR3 bases are TGTGCCAGCAGGCCAGGGAGGTCAGGTCAGCCCCAGCATTTT.

In DNA form, the CDR3 reads TGTGCCAGCAGTTTATCAGCGGGGGGGCCTTACAATGAGCAGTTCTTC. Its translation is CASSLSAGGPYNEQFF. V usage is TRBV27 and J usage is TRBJ2-1; 10 bases map to TRBD2. Unmatched junction bases numbered 3, after V lost 0 bases and J lost 4 bases. This CDR3 contains 16 residues. CDR1 is MNHEY, CDR2 SMNVEV, per germline (reference sequence).

V usage is TRBV7-2 and J usage is TRBJ2-5; 10 bases map to TRBD2. V lost 5 bases, J lost 1 base, and 10 bases stayed unmatched. The germline V gene encodes CDR1 SGHTA and CDR2 FQGNSA. This CDR3 comprises 17 residues. The DNA for the CDR3 is TGTGCCAGCAGCCCAGTTGGACTAGCGGCCACCCAAGAGACCCAGTACTTC. Residues: CASSPVGLAATQETQYF.

This chain connects TRBV11-2 to TRBJ2-1; 8 positions match TRBD2. The CDR3 is 16 residues long. V gave up 3 bases and J gave up 3 bases; unmatched junction bases: 7. Looked up from germline, CDR1 is SGHAT and CDR2 is FQNNGV. This chain's CDR3 is CASSFPGLEIYNEQFF. CDR3 nucleotides: TGTGCCAGCAGCTTCCCGGGACTAGAGATCTACAATGAGCAGTTCTTC.

V usage is TRBV5-1 and J usage is TRBJ1-2; D not certain. V shed 0 bases and J shed 6 bases, with 12 bases lying between them. The CDR3 contains 14 residues. The germline V gene encodes CDR1 SGHRS and CDR2 YFSETQ. CDR3 DNA sequence: TGCGCCAGCAGCTTGGTGCAGGTTTCCGATGGCTACACCTTC. As protein: CASSLVQVSDGYTF. The whole variable domain, filled in from reference TRBV5-1 and TRBJ1-2, reads KAGVTQTPRYLIKTRGQQVTLSCSPISGHRSVSWYQQTPGQGLQFLFEYFSETQRNKGNFPGRFSGRQFSNSRSEMNVSTLELGDSALYLCASSLVQVSDGYTFGSGTRLTVV.